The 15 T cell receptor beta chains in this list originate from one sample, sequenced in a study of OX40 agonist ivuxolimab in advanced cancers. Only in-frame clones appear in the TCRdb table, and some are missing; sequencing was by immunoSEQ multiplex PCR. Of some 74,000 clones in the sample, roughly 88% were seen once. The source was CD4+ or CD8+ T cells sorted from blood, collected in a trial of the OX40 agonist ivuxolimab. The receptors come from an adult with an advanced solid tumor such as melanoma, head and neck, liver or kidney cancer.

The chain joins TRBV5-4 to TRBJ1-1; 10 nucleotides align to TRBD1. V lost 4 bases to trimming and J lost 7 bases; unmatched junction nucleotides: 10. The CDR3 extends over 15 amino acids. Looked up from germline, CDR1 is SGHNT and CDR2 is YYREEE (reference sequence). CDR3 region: CASSPQGTGVGEAFF. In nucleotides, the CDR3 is TGTGCCAGCAGCCCCCAAGGGACAGGGGTAGGTGAAGCTTTCTTT.

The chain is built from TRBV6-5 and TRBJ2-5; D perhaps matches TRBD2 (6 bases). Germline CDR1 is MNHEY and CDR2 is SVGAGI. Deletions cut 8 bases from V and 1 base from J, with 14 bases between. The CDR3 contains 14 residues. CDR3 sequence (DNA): TGTGCCAGCTCTACCTGGACTATCCAAGAGACCCAGTACTTC. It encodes CASSTWTIQETQYF.

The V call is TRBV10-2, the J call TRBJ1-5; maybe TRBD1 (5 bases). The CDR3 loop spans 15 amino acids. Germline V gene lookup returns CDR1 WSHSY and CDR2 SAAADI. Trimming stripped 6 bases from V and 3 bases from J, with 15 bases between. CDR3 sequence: CASRAGGANNQPQHF. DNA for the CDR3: TGCGCCAGCAGGGCCGGCGGGGCCAACAATCAGCCCCAGCATTTT.

The CDR3 spells CASSKDRGPEKLFF. The CDR3 DNA is TGTGCCAGTAGTAAGGACAGGGGGCCCGAAAAACTGTTTTTT. The chain couples TRBV19 to TRBJ1-4; 11 bases align to TRBD1. The germline V gene encodes CDR1 LNHDA and CDR2 SQIVND (reference sequence). The CDR3 runs 14 residues. The ends lost 4 bases at V and 8 bases at J; junction bases unmatched: 3.

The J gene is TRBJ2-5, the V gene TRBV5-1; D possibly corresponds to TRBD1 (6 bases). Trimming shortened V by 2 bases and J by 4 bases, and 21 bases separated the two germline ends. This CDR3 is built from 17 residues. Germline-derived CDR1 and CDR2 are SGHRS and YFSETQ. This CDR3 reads CASSLGGTSFGGETQYF. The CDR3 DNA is TGCGCCAGCAGCTTAGGGGGAACCTCATTCGGAGGAGAGACCCAGTACTTC. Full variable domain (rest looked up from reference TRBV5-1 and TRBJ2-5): KAGVTQTPRYLIKTRGQQVTLSCSPISGHRSVSWYQQTPGQGLQFLFEYFSETQRNKGNFPGRFSGRQFSNSRSEMNVSTLELGDSALYLCASSLGGTSFGGETQYFGPGTRLLVL.

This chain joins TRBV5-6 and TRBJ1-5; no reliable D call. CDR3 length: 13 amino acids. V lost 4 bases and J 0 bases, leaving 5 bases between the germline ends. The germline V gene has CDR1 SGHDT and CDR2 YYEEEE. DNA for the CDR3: TGTGCCAGCAGCCGAAGTAGCAATCAGCCCCAGCATTTT. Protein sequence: CASSRSSNQPQHF.

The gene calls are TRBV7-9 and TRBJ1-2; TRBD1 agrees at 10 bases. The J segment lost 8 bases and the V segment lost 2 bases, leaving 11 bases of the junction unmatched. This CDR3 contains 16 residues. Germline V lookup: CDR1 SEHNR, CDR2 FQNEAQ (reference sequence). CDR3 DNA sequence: TGTGCCAGCAGCTTAAGGGATAGACAGGGGGCAGGCGGCTACACCTTC. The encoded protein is CASSLRDRQGAGGYTF.

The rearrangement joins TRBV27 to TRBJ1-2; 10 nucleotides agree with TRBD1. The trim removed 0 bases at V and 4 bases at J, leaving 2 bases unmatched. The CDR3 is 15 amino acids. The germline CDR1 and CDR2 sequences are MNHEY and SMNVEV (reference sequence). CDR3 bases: TGTGCCAGCAGTTTATCAGGGACAGGGGTCTATGGCTACACCTTC. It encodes CASSLSGTGVYGYTF.

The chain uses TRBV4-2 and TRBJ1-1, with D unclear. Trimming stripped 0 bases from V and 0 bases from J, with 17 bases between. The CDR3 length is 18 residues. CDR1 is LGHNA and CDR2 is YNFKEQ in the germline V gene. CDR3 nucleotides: TGTGCCAGCAGCCAAGATGCCCGCGGGGTAAGGGTGAACACTGAAGCTTTCTTT. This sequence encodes CASSQDARGVRVNTEAFF.

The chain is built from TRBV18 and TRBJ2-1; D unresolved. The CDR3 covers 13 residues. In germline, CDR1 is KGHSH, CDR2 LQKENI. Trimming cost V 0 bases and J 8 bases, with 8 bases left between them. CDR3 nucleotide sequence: TGTGCCAGCTCACCACCTTCTTCGTATGAGCAGTTCTTC. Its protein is CASSPPSSYEQFF.

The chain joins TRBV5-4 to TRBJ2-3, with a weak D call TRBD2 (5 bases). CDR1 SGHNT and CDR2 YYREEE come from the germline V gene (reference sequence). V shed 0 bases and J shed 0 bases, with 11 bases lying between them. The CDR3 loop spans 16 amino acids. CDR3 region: CASSLALDFSTDTQYF. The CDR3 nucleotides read TGTGCCAGCAGCTTGGCCTTGGACTTTAGCACAGATACGCAGTATTTT.

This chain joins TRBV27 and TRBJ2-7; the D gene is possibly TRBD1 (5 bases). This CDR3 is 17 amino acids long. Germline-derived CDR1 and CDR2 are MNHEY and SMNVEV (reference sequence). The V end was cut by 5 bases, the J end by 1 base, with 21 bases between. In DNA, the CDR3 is TGTGCCAGCAGTCCTCCTTTGGGGCAGGGAAAGTCCTACGAGCAGTACGTC. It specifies CASSPPLGQGKSYEQYV.

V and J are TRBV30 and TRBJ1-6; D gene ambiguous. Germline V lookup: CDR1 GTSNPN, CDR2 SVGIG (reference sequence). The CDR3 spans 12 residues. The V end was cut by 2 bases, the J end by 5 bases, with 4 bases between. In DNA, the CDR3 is TGTGCCTGGAGTCCCCATAATTCACCCCTCCACTTT. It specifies CAWSPHNSPLHF.

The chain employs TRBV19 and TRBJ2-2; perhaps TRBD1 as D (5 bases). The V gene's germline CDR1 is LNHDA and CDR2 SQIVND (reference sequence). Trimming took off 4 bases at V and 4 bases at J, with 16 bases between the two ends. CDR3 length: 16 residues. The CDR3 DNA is TGTGCCAGTAGTACGACCGAAAGGGGCTTCACCGGGGAGCTGTTTTTT. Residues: CASSTTERGFTGELFF.

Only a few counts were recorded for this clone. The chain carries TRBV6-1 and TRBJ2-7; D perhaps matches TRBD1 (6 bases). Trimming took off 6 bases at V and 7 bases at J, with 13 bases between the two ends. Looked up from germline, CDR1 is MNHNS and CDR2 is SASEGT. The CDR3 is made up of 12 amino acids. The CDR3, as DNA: TGTGCCAGCAGCCTCGAAAGGGGGGAGCAGTACGTC. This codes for CASSLERGEQYV.